This T cell receptor beta chain derives from a study of metastatic and nonmetastatic thyroid tumors. The CDR3 sequence is 13 residues long. Between the trimmed V and J ends, which lost 7 bases and 1 base, there was a span of 13 bases. Germline CDR1 and CDR2: SQVTM and ANQGSEA. Patients were all untreated before their thyroid surgery. With MiXCR, TCRdb reprocessed the PCR reads. The sample contains about 69,000 clones, over 12% of which appear only once. This clone was observed a handful of times. V is TRBV29-1 and J is TRBJ1-1; D call uncertain. The sequence was obtained from a male donor with papillary thyroid cancer or a benign thyroid nodule (not recorded which). Some clones in this sample may be carry-over from other donors' samples. Input material: blood. CDR3: CSGEKETNTEAFF. As DNA, the CDR3 is TGCAGCGGTGAGAAAGAGACGAACACTGAAGCTTTCTTT.